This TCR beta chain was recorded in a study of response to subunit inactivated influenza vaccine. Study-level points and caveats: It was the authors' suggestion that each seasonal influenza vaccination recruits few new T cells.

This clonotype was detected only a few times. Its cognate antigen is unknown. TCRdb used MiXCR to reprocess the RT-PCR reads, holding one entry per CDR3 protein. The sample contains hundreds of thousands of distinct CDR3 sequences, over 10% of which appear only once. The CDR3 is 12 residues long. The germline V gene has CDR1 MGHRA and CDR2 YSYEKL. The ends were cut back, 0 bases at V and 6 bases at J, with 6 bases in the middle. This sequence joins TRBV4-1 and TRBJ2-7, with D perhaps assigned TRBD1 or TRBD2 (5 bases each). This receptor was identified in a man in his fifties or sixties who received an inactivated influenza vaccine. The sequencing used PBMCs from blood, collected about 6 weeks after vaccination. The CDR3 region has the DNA TGCGCCAGCAGCCAAGACGGGACCGAGCAGTACTTC. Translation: CASSQDGTEQYF.